This paragraph covers one T cell receptor (beta chain) sequence. The antigen is undetermined. In TCRdb, the 5' RACE reads were re-called with MiXCR into one record per CDR3 protein. There are about 540,000 distinct CDR3 sequences in the sample; roughly 22% occur only once, and around 12% lies in the top ten. The V gene lost 2 bases and the J gene lost 2 bases, with 16 bases spanning the gap. The germline V gene encodes CDR1 MGHRA and CDR2 YSYEKL. There are 17 residues in the CDR3. The data were taken from a study of T-cell memory formation after mild COVID-19. Overall study results and limits: Clones contracting day 15 to 85 were balanced CD4/CD8; later expanders leaned CD4+.

This TCR derives from an adult woman who had mild COVID-19 (a few samples of this study predate the infection). Cell type and time point are not known. The rearrangement uses TRBV4-1 and TRBJ1-5; D is undetermined. Sequencing was carried out using PBMCs or a T cell subset sorted from them (not recorded which). CDR3 amino acids: CASSQMGSVGGNQPQHF. CDR3 bases: TGCGCCAGCAGCCAAATGGGTTCTGTTGGGGGCAATCAGCCCCAGCATTTT.